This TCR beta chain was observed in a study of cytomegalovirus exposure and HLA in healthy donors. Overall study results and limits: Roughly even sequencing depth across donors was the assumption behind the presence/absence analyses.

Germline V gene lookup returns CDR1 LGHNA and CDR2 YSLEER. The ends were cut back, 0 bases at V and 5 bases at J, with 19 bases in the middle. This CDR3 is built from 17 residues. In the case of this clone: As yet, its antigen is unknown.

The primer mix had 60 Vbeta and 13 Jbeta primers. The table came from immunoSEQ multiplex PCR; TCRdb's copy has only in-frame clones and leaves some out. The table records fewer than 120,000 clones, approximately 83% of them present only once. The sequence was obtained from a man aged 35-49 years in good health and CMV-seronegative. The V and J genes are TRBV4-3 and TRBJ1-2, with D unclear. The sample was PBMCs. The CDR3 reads CASSQDYWTGVGYGYTF. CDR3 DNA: TGCGCCAGCAGCCAAGATTATTGGACCGGGGTTGGATATGGCTACACCTTC.